These T cell receptor beta chains were read from a single sample in a study of cytomegalovirus exposure and HLA in healthy donors. Using immunoSEQ multiplex PCR, the repertoire was profiled, and TCRdb retains in-frame clones only, with some absent. The sample holds 130,000 or so clones; more than 55% are singletons and the top ten take 1.5% to 1.7%. Sequenced: PBMCs. Receptor source: a man aged 18 to 29 in good health and CMV-seronegative. CDR3s include the opening cysteine and the closing phenylalanine or tryptophan. A D gene is named only where the DNA matches it firmly. Expanded clones are given a class, and other clones once, few, many or no size at all.

j_call,v_call,d_call,clone_size,cdr3_aa,cdr3_nt
TRBJ2-7,TRBV7-6,NA,NA,CASSPGLSVGEQYF,TGTGCCAGCAGCCCCGGACTTTCAGTAGGTGAGCAGTACTTC
TRBJ1-1,TRBV7-2,NA,NA,CASSLEPLKTEAFF,TGTGCCAGCAGCTTAGAACCACTAAAAACTGAAGCTTTCTTT
TRBJ1-5,TRBV7-6,NA,NA,CASSLTGSQPQHF,TGTGCCAGCAGCCTTACAGGGTCGCAGCCCCAGCATTTT
TRBJ2-2,TRBV4-2,TRBD1,NA,CASSPGQPNTGELFF,TGTGCCAGCAGCCCGGGACAGCCGAACACCGGGGAGCTGTTTTTT
TRBJ2-1,TRBV19,TRBD2,NA,CASSNPPARSGGAPYNEQFF,TGTGCCAGTAGTAACCCGCCTGCCCGGAGCGGGGGGGCCCCCTACAATGAGCAGTTCTTC
TRBJ1-6,TRBV30,TRBD1,NA,CAWSVLGQGNHSPLHF,TGTGCCTGGAGTGTACTGGGACAGGGAAACCATTCACCCCTCCACTTT
TRBJ2-1,TRBV2,TRBD1,NA,CASRIPTGDLFF,TGTGCCAGCAGGATTCCGACAGGGGATTTATTCTTC
TRBJ1-5,TRBV27,NA,NA,CASSPISGQPQHF,TGTGCCAGCAGTCCCATATCCGGGCAGCCCCAGCATTTT
TRBJ2-7,TRBV5-6,NA,NA,CASSLTPQGSYEQYF,TGTGCCAGCAGCTTGACGCCCCAGGGCTCCTACGAGCAGTACTTC
TRBJ2-5,TRBV5-6,TRBD2,few,CASSLFIVVLAGEEETQYF,TGTGCCAGCAGCTTGTTCATTGTAGTACTAGCGGGAGAGGAAGAGACCCAGTACTTC
TRBJ1-1,TRBV6-6,TRBD1,medium-sized,CASSYAPDRPPEAFF,TGTGCCAGCAGTTACGCCCCGGACAGGCCGCCTGAAGCTTTCTTT
TRBJ2-7,TRBV27,TRBD2,NA,CASSLSASGASYEQYF,TGTGCCAGCAGTTTATCGGCTAGCGGGGCGTCCTACGAGCAGTACTTC
TRBJ2-1,TRBV2,TRBD2,NA,CASRGLAGATDYNEQFF,TGTGCCAGCAGGGGACTAGCGGGGGCCACAGACTACAATGAGCAGTTCTTC
TRBJ1-2,TRBV25-1,NA,NA,CASSEGEGRGFGYTF,TGTGCCAGCAGTGAAGGGGAGGGCAGGGGATTTGGCTACACCTTC
TRBJ2-3,TRBV5-1,TRBD2,NA,CASSSGAITDTQYF,TGCGCCAGCAGTAGCGGGGCTATCACAGATACGCAGTATTTT
TRBJ1-2,TRBV9,NA,NA,CASSVFPGAGYTF,TGTGCCAGCAGCGTATTTCCAGGGGCCGGGTACACCTTC
TRBJ2-2,TRBV10-3,NA,NA,CAISDRTGELFF,TGTGCCATCAGTGACCGGACCGGGGAGCTGTTTTTT
TRBJ1-5,TRBV13,NA,NA,CASSLGSGNQPQHF,TGTGCCAGCAGCTTAGGATCGGGCAATCAGCCCCAGCATTTT
TRBJ2-1,TRBV28,TRBD1,few,CASSLWQGAIDEQFF,TGTGCCAGCAGTTTATGGCAGGGGGCTATAGATGAGCAGTTCTTC
TRBJ2-5,TRBV15,NA,few,CATSPRTVYQETQYF,TGTGCCACCAGTCCCAGGACAGTGTACCAAGAGACCCAGTACTTC
TRBJ2-5,TRBV2,NA,few,CASRFTALETQYF,TGTGCCAGCAGGTTCACTGCCTTGGAGACCCAGTACTTC
TRBJ2-1,TRBV27,TRBD1,few,CASSPNRGDEQFF,TGTGCCAGCAGCCCAAACAGGGGGGATGAGCAGTTCTTC
TRBJ1-2,TRBV5-5,NA,NA,CASIGPNYGYTF,TGTGCCAGCATCGGTCCCAACTATGGCTACACCTTC
TRBJ1-1,TRBV14,TRBD1,few,CASSQDRGANTEAFF,TGTGCCAGCAGCCAAGACAGGGGGGCGAACACTGAAGCTTTCTTT
TRBJ1-2,TRBV5-6,TRBD1,NA,CASSLGPGTGGFYTF,TGTGCCAGCAGCTTGGGTCCCGGGACAGGGGGCTTCTACACCTTC
TRBJ1-1,TRBV19,NA,few,CASTSPTGGSLLDTEAFF,TGTGCCAGTACGTCGCCGACCGGGGGATCTTTGCTGGACACTGAAGCTTTCTTT
TRBJ1-4,TRBV7-8,NA,NA,CASSYGTGKLFF,TGTGCCAGCAGCTACGGAACAGGAAAACTGTTTTTT
TRBJ2-7,TRBV11-2,NA,NA,CASSLTGSLGEQYF,TGTGCCAGCAGCTTAACAGGCTCATTAGGCGAGCAGTACTTC
TRBJ2-5,TRBV5-4,TRBD2,NA,CASSLAGVDGTQYF,TGTGCCAGCAGCTTAGCGGGGGTGGACGGGACCCAGTACTTC
TRBJ1-1,TRBV30,NA,NA,CAWKRDLNTEAFF,TGTGCCTGGAAACGGGACTTGAACACTGAAGCTTTCTTT
TRBJ2-7,TRBV11-2,NA,NA,CASSFEGAGGYEQYF,TGTGCCAGCAGCTTCGAGGGAGCGGGTGGGTACGAGCAGTACTTC
TRBJ2-7,TRBV30,NA,NA,CAWSATYEQYF,TGTGCCTGGAGTGCCACCTACGAGCAGTACTTC
TRBJ1-1,TRBV6-5,NA,NA,CASSSRGLNTEAFF,TGTGCCAGCAGTTCCCGCGGGTTGAACACTGAAGCTTTCTTT
TRBJ2-7,TRBV28,TRBD2,NA,CASRGSGGREQYF,TGTGCCAGCAGAGGGTCGGGGGGGCGCGAGCAGTACTTC
TRBJ2-5,TRBV20-1,NA,few,CSAKRGTQYF,TGCAGTGCTAAAAGGGGGACCCAGTACTTC
TRBJ2-5,TRBV30,NA,NA,CAWSAGTRQETQYF,TGTGCCTGGAGTGCAGGGACTCGGCAAGAGACCCAGTACTTC
TRBJ1-2,TRBV27,TRBD1,NA,CASSPGGRYYGYTF,TGTGCCAGTTCCCCAGGGGGAAGGTACTATGGCTACACCTTC
TRBJ2-1,TRBV28,TRBD2,NA,CASSSRLAGGYNEQFF,TGTGCCAGCAGTTCTAGACTAGCGGGAGGCTACAATGAGCAGTTCTTC
TRBJ2-7,TRBV2,NA,NA,CASSELGYEQYF,TGTGCCAGCAGTGAACTCGGGTACGAGCAGTACTTC
TRBJ2-2,TRBV5-1,TRBD2,few,CASSLVLAGGTGELFF,TGCGCCAGCAGCTTGGTATTAGCGGGAGGCACCGGGGAGCTGTTTTTT
TRBJ1-3,TRBV6-6,NA,few,CASRFNEGFGNTIYF,TGTGCCAGCAGGTTTAACGAGGGCTTTGGAAACACCATATATTTT
TRBJ2-7,TRBV6-1,NA,NA,CASSESIQLFEGQYF,TGTGCCAGCAGTGAATCCATTCAGCTCTTTGAGGGGCAGTACTTC
TRBJ1-5,TRBV19,NA,NA,CASSPTESNQPQHF,TGTGCCAGTAGCCCCACGGAGAGCAATCAGCCCCAGCATTTT
TRBJ1-1,TRBV27,NA,NA,CASSLSSARATEAFF,TGTGCCAGCAGTTTATCCTCCGCCAGGGCCACTGAAGCTTTCTTT
TRBJ2-7,TRBV27,TRBD1,few,CASSLARDRVHEQYF,TGTGCCAGCAGTTTAGCCCGGGACAGGGTCCACGAGCAGTACTTC
TRBJ1-2,TRBV6-1,NA,NA,CASSLRRGYPF,TGTGCCAGCAGCCTTCGGAGGGGCTACCCCTTC
TRBJ2-7,TRBV6-1,NA,NA,CASSVYSSYEQYF,TGTGCCAGCAGTGTATACAGCTCCTACGAGCAGTACTTC
TRBJ2-2,TRBV12-5,TRBD1,NA,CASGPDTGRTGLTGELFF,TGTGCTAGTGGTCCCGATACGGGACGGACAGGGTTAACCGGGGAGCTGTTTTTT
TRBJ1-5,TRBV28,TRBD1,NA,CASSWGTVSNQPQHF,TGTGCCAGCAGTTGGGGGACAGTCTCCAATCAGCCCCAGCATTTT
TRBJ2-1,TRBV19,TRBD1,NA,CASTSGTEFKEFF,TGTGCCAGTACTTCCGGGACAGAGTTTAAGGAGTTCTTC